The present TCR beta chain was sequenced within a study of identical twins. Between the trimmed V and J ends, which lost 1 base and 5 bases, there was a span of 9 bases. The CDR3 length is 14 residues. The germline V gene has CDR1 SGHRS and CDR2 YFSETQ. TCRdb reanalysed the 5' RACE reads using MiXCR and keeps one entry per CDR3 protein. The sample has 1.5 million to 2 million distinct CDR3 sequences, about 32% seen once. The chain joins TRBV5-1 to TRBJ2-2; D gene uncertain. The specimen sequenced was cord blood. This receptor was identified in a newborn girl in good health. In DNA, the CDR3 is TGCGCCAGCAGCTTGATACAGCTGACCGGGGAGCTGTTTTTT. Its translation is CASSLIQLTGELFF.